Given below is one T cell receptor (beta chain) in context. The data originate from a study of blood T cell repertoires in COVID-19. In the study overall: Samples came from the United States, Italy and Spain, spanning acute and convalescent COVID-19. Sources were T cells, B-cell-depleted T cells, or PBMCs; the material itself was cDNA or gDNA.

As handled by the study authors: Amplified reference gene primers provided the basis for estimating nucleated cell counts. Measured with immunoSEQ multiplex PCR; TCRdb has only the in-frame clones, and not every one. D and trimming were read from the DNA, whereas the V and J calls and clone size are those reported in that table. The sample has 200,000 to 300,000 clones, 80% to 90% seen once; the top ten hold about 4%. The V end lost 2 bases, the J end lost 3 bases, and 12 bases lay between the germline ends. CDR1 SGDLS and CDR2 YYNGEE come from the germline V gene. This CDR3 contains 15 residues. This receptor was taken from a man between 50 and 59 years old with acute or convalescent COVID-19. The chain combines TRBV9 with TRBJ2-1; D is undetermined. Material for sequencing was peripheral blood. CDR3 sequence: CASSVAQVGYNEQFF. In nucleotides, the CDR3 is TGTGCCAGCAGCGTGGCCCAGGTGGGCTACAATGAGCAGTTCTTC. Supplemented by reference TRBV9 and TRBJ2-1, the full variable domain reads DSGVTQTPKHLITATGQRVTLRCSPRSGDLSVYWYQQSLDQGLQFLIQYYNGEERAKGNILERFSAQQFPDLHSELNLSSLELGDSALYFCASSVAQVGYNEQFFGPGTRLTVL.